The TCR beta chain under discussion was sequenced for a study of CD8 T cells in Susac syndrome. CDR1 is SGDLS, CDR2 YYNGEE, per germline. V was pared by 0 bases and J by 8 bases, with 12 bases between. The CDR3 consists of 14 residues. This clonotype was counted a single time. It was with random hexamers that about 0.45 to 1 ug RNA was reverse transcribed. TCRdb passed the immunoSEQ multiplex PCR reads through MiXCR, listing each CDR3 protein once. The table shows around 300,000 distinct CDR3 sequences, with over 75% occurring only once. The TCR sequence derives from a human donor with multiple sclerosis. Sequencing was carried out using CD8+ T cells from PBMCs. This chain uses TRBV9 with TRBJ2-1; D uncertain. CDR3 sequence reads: CASSVEGIVDEQFF. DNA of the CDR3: TGTGCCAGCAGCGTAGAAGGGATAGTGGATGAGCAGTTCTTC.